This TCR beta chain was identified during a study of PD-1 blockade in classical Hodgkin lymphoma. Every one of the patients relapsed after autologous stem cell transplantation (brentuximab vedotin exposure was variable). Libraries were prepared by immunoSEQ multiplex PCR; TCRdb keeps only in-frame clonotypes and omits some of them. The sample yields about 13,000 clones, roughly 75% seen once. The germline V gene encodes CDR1 SQVTM and CDR2 ANQGSEA. V was pared by 4 bases and J by 2 bases, with 14 bases between. CDR3 length: 14 amino acids. The sample in question was peripheral blood mononuclear cells (PBMCs), obtained at baseline. The chain recombines TRBV29-1 with TRBJ1-2; no firm D call. The source of this sequence is a human donor with classical Hodgkin lymphoma. DNA of the CDR3: TGCAGCGTTGTAGGGCAGATTGCCAACTATGGCTACACCTTC. This codes for CSVVGQIANYGYTF.